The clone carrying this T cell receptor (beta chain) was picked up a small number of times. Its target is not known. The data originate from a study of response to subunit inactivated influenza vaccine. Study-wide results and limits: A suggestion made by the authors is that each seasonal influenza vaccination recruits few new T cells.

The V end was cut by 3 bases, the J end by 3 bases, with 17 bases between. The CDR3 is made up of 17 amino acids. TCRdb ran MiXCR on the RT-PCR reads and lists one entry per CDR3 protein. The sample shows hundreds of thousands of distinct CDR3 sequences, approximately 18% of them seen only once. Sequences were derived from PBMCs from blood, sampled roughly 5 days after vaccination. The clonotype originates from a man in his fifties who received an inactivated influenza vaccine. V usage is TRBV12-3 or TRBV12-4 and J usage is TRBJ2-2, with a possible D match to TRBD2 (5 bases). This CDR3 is CASSFGPGLRDTGELFF. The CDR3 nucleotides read TGTGCCAGCAGTTTTGGGCCGGGGTTGAGGGACACCGGGGAGCTGTTTTTT.